A single sample gave rise to the 14 T cell receptor beta chains below, sequenced in a study of cytomegalovirus exposure and HLA in healthy donors (dated by TCRdb to 2017 to 2019). Libraries were built with the immunoSEQ multiplex PCR assay. For the multiplex PCR, a mixture combining 60 forward primers for TCR Vbeta segments and 13 reverse primers for TCR Jbeta segments was used. Here the immuneACCESS table is served through TCRdb, limited to in-frame sequences with V and J called. Missing clones are a known gap in these copies; in checked studies unresolved V genes cover under half, and the rest lacks a known reason. Counted in this sample were 150,000 to 200,000 clones; about 82% of them appeared once. 1.5% to 2% of the sample goes to the ten largest clones. The sequencing sample was made of PBMCs. These receptors all stem from a man between 18 and 29 years old in good health and CMV-seronegative.

The chain links TRBV5-4 to TRBJ2-6; the D is unclear. Per the germline V gene, CDR1 is SGHNT and CDR2 is YYREEE (reference sequence). V lost 0 bases to trimming and J lost 0 bases, with 10 bases between them. The CDR3 has 17 residues. The chain's CDR3 is CASSLDGFGSGANVLTF. The CDR3 DNA follows: TGTGCCAGCAGCTTGGACGGGTTTGGCTCTGGGGCCAACGTCCTGACTTTC. Filled out from reference TRBV5-4 and TRBJ2-6, the complete variable domain reads ETGVTQSPTHLIKTRGQQVTLRCSSQSGHNTVSWYQQALGQGPQFIFQYYREEENGRGNFPPRFSGLQFPNYSSELNVNALELDDSALYLCASSLDGFGSGANVLTFGAGSRLTVL.

This clone was counted only a few times. CDR3 DNA sequence: TGTGCCAGCAGCTTTAGCGGGGGGGCCTCCGGGGAGCTGTTTTTT. Its protein is CASSFSGGASGELFF. The rearrangement links TRBV11-3 to TRBJ2-2, with 11 nucleotides matching TRBD2. This CDR3 contains 15 residues. After removal of 3 bases from V and 6 bases from J, the junction contained 3 bases not matched to a gene. Germline CDR1 reads SGHNT; CDR2 reads YENEEA.

V is TRBV27 and J is TRBJ2-1; 15 positions match TRBD2. The CDR3 has 19 residues. Germline lookup yields CDR1 MNHEY and CDR2 SMNVEV (reference sequence). The V segment lost 1 base and the J segment 1 base; nucleotides outside the gene matches: 5. The CDR3 region has the DNA TGTGCCAGCAGTTTATATACCGGGACTAGCGGGAGGTCCTACAATGAGCAGTTCTTC. Translating gives CASSLYTGTSGRSYNEQFF.

The chain carries TRBV28 and TRBJ2-5; 15 bases line up with TRBD2. Germline values: CDR1 MDHEN, CDR2 SYDVKM. The CDR3 runs to 14 residues. Trimming at V came to 5 bases and at J to 7 bases, leaving 2 bases not matched to a gene. The DNA of the CDR3 is TGTGCCAGCAGTCAGGGACTAGCGGGAGGGACCCAGTACTTC. Amino acid sequence: CASSQGLAGGTQYF.

The chain couples TRBV4-2 to TRBJ1-5, with a possible D match to TRBD1 (6 bases). Per germline, CDR1 LGHNA and CDR2 YNFKEQ. V shed 4 bases and J shed 5 bases, with 12 bases lying between them. The CDR3 is made up of 14 amino acids. CDR3 in amino acids: CASSLKGGDQPQHF. The CDR3 DNA follows: TGTGCCAGCAGCCTGAAAGGGGGGGATCAGCCCCAGCATTTT.

The CDR3 region is CASSMKGDTEAFF. CDR3 DNA sequence: TGTGCCAGTAGTATGAAGGGGGACACTGAAGCTTTCTTT. The chain uses TRBV19 and TRBJ1-1, with D tentatively TRBD1 (6 bases). V was pared by 3 bases and J by 3 bases, with 8 bases between. There are 13 residues in the CDR3. The germline CDR1 and CDR2 sequences are LNHDA and SQIVND (reference sequence). Supplemented by reference TRBV19 and TRBJ1-1, the full variable domain reads DGGITQSPKYLFRKEGQNVTLSCEQNLNHDAMYWYRQDPGQGLRLIYYSQIVNDFQKGDIAEGYSVSREKKESFPLTVTSAQKNPTAFYLCASSMKGDTEAFFGQGTRLTVV.

The chain recombines TRBV6-5 with TRBJ1-2; perhaps TRBD1 as D (6 bases). Germline-derived CDR1 and CDR2 are MNHEY and SVGAGI. Trimming shortened V by 5 bases and J by 5 bases, and 9 bases separated the two germline ends. There are 12 residues in the CDR3. The CDR3 is CASSEDSYGYTF. CDR3 nucleotide sequence: TGTGCCAGCAGTGAGGACAGTTATGGCTACACCTTC.

V gene TRBV4-1 combines with J gene TRBJ2-3; TRBD1 is a possible D gene (6 bases). The germline CDR1 and CDR2 sequences are MGHRA and YSYEKL. The V and J ends lost 4 bases and 0 bases respectively, with 17 bases between them. The CDR3 is 17 amino acids. CDR3 loop: CASSPSWGPPSTDTQYF. The CDR3 bases are TGCGCCAGCAGCCCCAGTTGGGGGCCCCCTAGCACAGATACGCAGTATTTT.

The chain uses TRBV7-6 and TRBJ2-1; 14 bases line up with TRBD2. This CDR3 is built from 15 residues. V was clipped by 5 bases and J by 8 bases; unmatched bases: 5. CDR1 and CDR2 (germline): SGHVS, FNYEAQ. The CDR3 bases are TGTGCCAGCAGCCTGGGACTAGCGGGGGCGGATGAGCAGTTCTTC. Residues: CASSLGLAGADEQFF.

The V and J genes are TRBV27 and TRBJ2-5, with a possible D match to TRBD1 (6 bases). The V and J ends lost 4 bases and 5 bases respectively, with 11 bases between them. In germline, CDR1 is MNHEY, CDR2 SMNVEV (reference sequence). This CDR3 has 13 residues. CDR3: CASSSTGFETQYF. The CDR3 bases are TGTGCCAGCAGTTCCACAGGGTTCGAGACCCAGTACTTC.

The V and J genes are TRBV6-5 and TRBJ2-7; TRBD2 agrees at 7 bases. Germline CDR1 reads MNHEY; CDR2 reads SVGAGI. The V and J ends lost 6 bases and 6 bases, in that order; junction bases with no gene match: 5. The CDR3 contains 12 residues. The CDR3 region has the DNA TGTGCCAGCAGCCGCAGGGAGGGCGAGCAGTACTTC. Protein sequence: CASSRREGEQYF.

The V gene is TRBV2, the J gene TRBJ1-2; 7 positions agree with TRBD1. The CDR3 contains 13 residues. CDR1 and CDR2 (germline): SNHLY, FYNNEI. Losses at the gene ends were 1 base for V and 7 bases for J; bases not matched to a gene: 3. The CDR3 sequence is CASSEEQGCGYTF. The CDR3 DNA follows: TGTGCCAGCAGTGAAGAACAGGGGTGTGGCTACACCTTC.

This chain connects TRBV5-1 to TRBJ1-1, with D tentatively TRBD1 (6 bases). Deletions cut 2 bases from V and 7 bases from J, with 15 bases between. From germline, CDR1 is SGHRS and CDR2 YFSETQ. CDR3 length: 14 residues. In DNA form, the CDR3 reads TGCGCCAGCAGCTTCGGAAGTTTACAGGGTGAAGCTTTCTTT. Its translation: CASSFGSLQGEAFF.

This clone showed up just a few times. V and J are TRBV2 and TRBJ1-4, with D perhaps TRBD1 (6 bases). Germline assignment: CDR1 SNHLY and CDR2 FYNNEI. V shed 6 bases and J shed 7 bases, with 12 bases lying between them. CDR3 length equals 13 residues. CDR3 bases: TGTGCCAGCAGATGGGGGCAGGGTGAAAAACTGTTTTTT. Encoded protein: CASRWGQGEKLFF.